Listed below are T cell receptor beta chains from one sample, sequenced in a study of blood T cell repertoires in COVID-19. Generated by immunoSEQ multiplex PCR, the TCRdb table keeps only in-frame clones and is missing some. The sample lists approximately 350,000 clones, around 86% seen once, with roughly 6.3% in the top ten. Sequenced sample: peripheral blood. Receptors were obtained from a woman aged 45-60 years with COVID-19, enrolled during active disease. Each CDR3 is given with its conserved first and last residue. A D gene is named only where the DNA matches it firmly. Clone sizes are given selectively: once, few, many, or a class where the clone is expanded.

.	TRBV12-2	.	TRBJ2-1	TGTGCAAGTCGCCTCCTAAGGGCGGACAGGGGGCGCAATGAGCAGTTCTTC	CASRLLRADRGRNEQFF
few	TRBV5-4	TRBD1	TRBJ1-2	TGTGCCAGCAGCTCCGGCGGGACAGCTGGATTCTATGGCTACACCTTC	CASSSGGTAGFYGYTF
.	TRBV10-3	.	TRBJ1-1	TGTGCCATCAGCGATCCTACTCGCCATCCGAACACTGAAGCTTTCTTT	CAISDPTRHPNTEAFF
.	TRBV27	.	TRBJ2-1	TGTGCCAGCAGTTTATCGAGTCTGACACAGAGAAACAATGAGCAGTTCTTC	CASSLSSLTQRNNEQFF
.	TRBV13	TRBD2	TRBJ2-3	TGTGCCAGCAGCTTCCCAAAACTAGCGGGAGAGGCAGATACGCAGTATTTT	CASSFPKLAGEADTQYF
.	TRBV13	.	TRBJ1-3	TGTGCCAGCAGCTTAGGCGGTCCAGCGATCTCTGGAAACACCATATATTTT	CASSLGGPAISGNTIYF
few	TRBV30	.	TRBJ1-2	TGTGCCTGGAAAAGATTCACTCACTATGGCTACACCTTC	CAWKRFTHYGYTF
.	TRBV5-4	TRBD1	TRBJ1-2	TGTGCCAGCAGCTACACTCAACAGGGGCACTATGGCTACACCTTC	CASSYTQQGHYGYTF
.	TRBV11-3	TRBD1	TRBJ2-2	TGTGCCAGCTGCTGGACCGGGACAGGGTTGGGGGAGCTGTTTTTT	CASCWTGTGLGELFF
.	TRBV7-3	TRBD1	TRBJ2-1	TGTGCCAGCAGCTTAACTCCGATGGGACAGGGGAGGACGAATGAGCAGTTCTTC	CASSLTPMGQGRTNEQFF
.	TRBV18	TRBD1	TRBJ1-4	TGTGCCAGCTCACTCCGGGACAGGGATGAAAAACTGTTTTTT	CASSLRDRDEKLFF
.	TRBV5-1	.	TRBJ2-2	TGCGCCAGCAGACCCAGCCGCGGGTGGACCGGGGAGCTGTTTTTT	CASRPSRGWTGELFF
.	TRBV4-1	TRBD1	TRBJ2-5	TGCGCCAGCAGCCGAACCGGGACAGTCGGAGAGACCCAGTACTTC	CASSRTGTVGETQYF
.	TRBV7-9	.	TRBJ1-5	TGTGCCAGCAGCGCCGCAGGGAGGGGGAGTGGACCCCAGCATTTT	CASSAAGRGSGPQHF
.	TRBV29-1	TRBD2	TRBJ2-1	TGCAGCGTTGGACGGCCCCTAGCGGGAGTCGGCGATGAGCAGTTCTTC	CSVGRPLAGVGDEQFF
.	TRBV19	TRBD1	TRBJ2-2	TGTGCCAGTAGTCGTACAGGGGCCACCGGGGAGCTGTTTTTT	CASSRTGATGELFF
.	TRBV3-1/TRBV3-2	TRBD2	TRBJ2-7	TGTGCCAGCAGACTAGCGGGGGGGCCTGACTACGAGCAGTACTTC	CASRLAGGPDYEQYF
.	TRBV5-4	.	TRBJ2-1	TGTGCCAGCAGCTTGACCGCCAGCTCCTACAATGAGCAGTTCTTC	CASSLTASSYNEQFF
.	TRBV6-5	TRBD1	TRBJ2-2	TGTGCCAGCAGTTACCCGGGACAGGGCTTAACCGGGGAGCTGTTTTTT	CASSYPGQGLTGELFF
.	TRBV19	TRBD1	TRBJ2-7	TGTGCCAGTAGTACCCAAAGACAGGGTTGGGAGCAGTACTTC	CASSTQRQGWEQYF
.	TRBV3-1/TRBV3-2	.	TRBJ1-1	TGTGCCAGCAGCCTCGCGGGGGGACGATTTGAAGCTTTCTTT	CASSLAGGRFEAFF
.	TRBV5-4	TRBD1	TRBJ1-2	TGTGCCAGCAGCTTCGGACAGGAGAACTATGGCTACACCTTC	CASSFGQENYGYTF
.	TRBV14	.	TRBJ2-1	TGTGCCAGCAGCCAGGTCCAGTGGACTACCGACAATGAGCAGTTCTTC	CASSQVQWTTDNEQFF
.	TRBV30	.	TRBJ2-5	TGTGCCTGGAGTGCCCTGCGGGTTGAAGGAGAGACCCAGTACTTC	CAWSALRVEGETQYF